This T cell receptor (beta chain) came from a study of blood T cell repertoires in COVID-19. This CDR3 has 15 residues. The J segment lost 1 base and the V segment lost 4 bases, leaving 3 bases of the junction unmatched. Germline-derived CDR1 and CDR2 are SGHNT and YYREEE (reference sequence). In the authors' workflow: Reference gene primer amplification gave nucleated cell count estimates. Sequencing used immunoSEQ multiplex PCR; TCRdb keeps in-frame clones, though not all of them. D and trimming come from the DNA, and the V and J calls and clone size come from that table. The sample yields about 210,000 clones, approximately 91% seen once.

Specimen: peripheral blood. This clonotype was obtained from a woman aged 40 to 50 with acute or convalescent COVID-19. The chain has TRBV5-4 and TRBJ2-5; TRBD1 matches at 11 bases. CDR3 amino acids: CASSPGTGGQETQYF. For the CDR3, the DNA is TGTGCCAGCAGCCCCGGGACAGGGGGCCAAGAGACCCAGTACTTC.